One TCR beta chain is described in this entry. Its antigen is undetermined. The sample comes from a study of cytomegalovirus exposure and HLA in healthy donors. Findings and caveats of the study: When analyzed later, the rates of TCR association showed variation by HLA locus, with DRB1 the most and HLA-C the fewest. Per a later analysis, HLA-associated TCR beta chains showed more clonal expansion than other, equally common TCR beta chains.

PCR was performed using 60 Vbeta and 13 Jbeta primers. The assay was immunoSEQ multiplex PCR, and TCRdb's table has in-frame clones only and misses some. Among about 160,000 clones listed, roughly 73% were seen once. The receptor comes from a woman aged 18-29 years in good health and CMV-seronegative. Input material: PBMCs.

CDR3 nucleotides: TGTGCCAGCACCAACAGCGGGGGGTTGGAGACCCAGTACTTC. It encodes CASTNSGGLETQYF. The V gene is TRBV6-5, the J gene TRBJ2-5; 9 bases agree with TRBD2. The CDR3 totals 14 residues. The germline V gene encodes CDR1 MNHEY and CDR2 SVGAGI. J was trimmed by 5 bases and V by 7 bases; bases with no gene match: 8.